The source of this T cell receptor beta chain is a study of Ad26.COV2.S vaccination and SARS-CoV-2 variants (dated by TCRdb to the early 2020s). Background for the entire study: Vaccine-arm donors were drawn from COV1001, a multicentre, randomized, double-blind, placebo-controlled phase I-IIa trial of Ad26.COV2.S in healthy adults. TCRbeta repertoire sequencing was used to assess the specificity and breadth of SARS-CoV-2-reactive T cell receptors after Ad26.COV2.S vaccination. Ad26.COV2.S was given intramuscularly at 5x10^10 or 1x10^11 viral particles, as a single shot or as two shots 56 days apart. A total of around 32 samples were included in the TCR-sequenced set, comprising around 19 Ad26.COV2.S vaccine recipients, 5 placebo recipients and 8 SARS-CoV-2 convalescent individuals. Blinding of investigators to trial group allocation was maintained during experiments and outcome assessment. Participants in the trial were split at random into five groups of five each, receiving low-dose or high-dose Ad26.COV2.S once or twice, or else placebo on both occasions. Broad study findings and their caveats: After vaccination, spike-specific CD8+ and CD4+ T cell responses were reported to show substantial breadth. The authors noted that total T cell responses may have been underestimated by the TCR breadth and depth analyses. Comparable non-spike TCR breadth was observed between vaccine and placebo recipients, consistent with only spike being contained in the vaccine. Compared with placebo recipients, Ad26.COV2.S recipients showed higher spike-specific TCR breadth (P = 0.0014). The study lacked the statistical power to compare responses across vaccine doses or regimens.

The immunoSEQ Assay was used to sequence TCRbeta CDR3 regions. After extraction, genomic DNA underwent amplification by bias-controlled multiplex PCR, followed by high-throughput sequencing. In the authors' own workflow: To quantify the absolute abundance of every unique TCRbeta CDR3 region, sequences were collapsed and filtered. Usable DNA was measured by amplifying reference genes present in all nucleated cells, and TCRbeta template counts were normalized to that usable DNA to estimate T cell fraction. Repertoire TCRs were annotated as SARS-CoV-2-specific when V gene, CDR3 amino acid sequence and J gene were exactly matched to a known reactive TCR set. MIRA supplied the reference SARS-CoV-2 TCR set, which was filtered for enrichment in COVID-19-positive ImmuneCODE repertoires so that public or cross-reactive TCRs were removed. Using the MIRA antigens, annotated TCRs were further analysed by specific ORF or by position within an ORF. Breadth was defined as the number of annotated unique rearrangements divided by the total number of unique productive rearrangements, and depth was defined as the summed frequency of the annotated unique rearrangements. TCR breadth was compared between groups using two-sided Wilcoxon rank-sum tests. The immuneACCESS repertoire file appears here via TCRdb, limited to in-frame rearrangements. These files lack a portion of the clones; in checked studies, under half of the deficit traces to unresolved V genes, and the cause of the others is not known. V and J calls and clone size follow that table, whereas D and trimming were derived from the DNA. This sample comprises some 460,000 clones, nearly 90% of them detected only once. The top ten clones comprise more than 1.5% of the sample.

This clone came up once. Which antigen it targets is not known. No base-level quality is on record; no much larger clone is a single base apart. Reading the label with the study, this specimen's treatment or condition is: about 20 received Ad26.COV2.S at low or high dose, single or two shots; roughly five received placebo; per-sample allocation not given. For vaccine and placebo recipients, the sequenced repertoires came from samples collected on day 63 after the first injection. Between 29 July and 7 August 2020, Cohort 1b enrolled about 27 adults aged 18-55 years at one site in Boston, USA. Ad26.COV2.S consisted of a replication-incompetent adenovirus type 26 vector by which a prefusion-stabilized SARS-CoV-2 spike protein from the original Wuhan strain was expressed. CDR1 and CDR2 were assigned from the germline V gene (reference sequence) as MNHEY and SMNVEV. V is cut by 0 bases and J by 1 base, and the space between the germline ends is 4 bases. The CDR3 holds 13 amino acids from the cysteine to the phenylalanine. Of all the DNA, just the CDR3 is kept, 39 bases in frame from base 1.

The TCR sequence derives from a person aged 18-60 years who received the Ad26.COV2.S COVID-19 vaccine or a placebo. The input for sequencing was peripheral blood, taken in a trial of Ad26.COV2.S vaccine versus placebo. The receptor chain draws on TRBV27 and TRBJ2-7; no D segment can be confidently identified. The DNA reads TGTGCCAGCAGTTTATCGCGATCCTACGAGCAGTACTTC. Its protein product is CASSLSRSYEQYF.